This TCR beta chain was sequenced during a study of CD8 T cells in Susac syndrome. The authors reverse transcribed roughly 0.5 to 1 ug RNA with random hexamers. It was immunoSEQ multiplex PCR that amplified TCR beta CDR3 across 54 Vbeta and 13 Jbeta. Each CDR3 protein gets one entry after TCRdb re-called the immunoSEQ multiplex PCR reads with MiXCR. This sample has about 130,000 distinct CDR3 sequences, with approximately 95% found just once. The germline gives CDR1 MNHEY, CDR2 SMNVEV (reference sequence). V was clipped by 2 bases and J by 5 bases, with 11 bases between them. The CDR3 contains 14 residues.

The chain has TRBV27 and TRBJ2-3; the D is unclear. The TCR originated in a human donor with Susac syndrome. The sample was CD8+ T cells from PBMCs. The CDR3 sequence is CASSLLQSVDTQYF. The CDR3 region has the DNA TGTGCCAGCAGTTTACTCCAGAGTGTAGATACGCAGTATTTT.